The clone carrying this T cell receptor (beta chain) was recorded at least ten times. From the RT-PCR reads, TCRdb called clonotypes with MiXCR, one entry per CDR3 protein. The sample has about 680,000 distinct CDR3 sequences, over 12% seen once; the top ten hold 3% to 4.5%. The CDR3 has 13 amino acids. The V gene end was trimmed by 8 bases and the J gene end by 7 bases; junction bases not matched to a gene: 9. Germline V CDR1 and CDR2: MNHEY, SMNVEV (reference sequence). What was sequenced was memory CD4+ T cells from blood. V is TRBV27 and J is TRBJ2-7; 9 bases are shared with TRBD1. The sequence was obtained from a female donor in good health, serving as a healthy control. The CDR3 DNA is TGTGCCAGCCTCAAACAGGGGGCCGGGGAGCAGTACTTC. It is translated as CASLKQGAGEQYF.